The rows below give T cell receptor beta chains drawn from one sample of a study of lymphopenia after photon versus proton radiotherapy. Sequenced by immunoSEQ multiplex PCR; TCRdb stores in-frame clones only, minus some. The sample lists over 25,000 clones; 80% to 90% were seen once. Sample: peripheral blood, taken from a patient treated with proton-based radiotherapy. The source is a woman between 55 and 75 years old with cholangiocarcinoma. Some clones in this sample may be carry-over from other donors' samples. CDR3s include the opening cysteine and the closing phenylalanine or tryptophan. The D gene is left open where the match is weak. Clone size is not always given. Where it is, it says once, few, many or a class for expanded clones.

j_call clone_size v_call d_call cdr3_aa
TRBJ2-1 NA TRBV11-3 TRBD1 CASSSDRGSYNEQFF
TRBJ2-5 NA TRBV7-2 TRBD2 CASTSGRARGETQYF
TRBJ2-3 NA TRBV7-9 NA CASSHTDHAEGRTDTQYF
TRBJ1-2 NA TRBV6-6 NA CASRDPSGTFNYGYTF
TRBJ2-1 NA TRBV13 NA CASSLRPGTHEQFF
TRBJ2-3 NA TRBV20-1 NA CSARDEHTQYF
TRBJ1-2 NA TRBV29-1 NA CSVGGTPGQGWDYTF
TRBJ2-1 few TRBV6-6 NA CASKEPPPKFEQFF
TRBJ1-1 NA TRBV27 NA CASARFTVDTEAFF
TRBJ2-3 NA TRBV5-1 NA CASSVITPDTQYF
TRBJ2-1 NA TRBV19 NA CASTMSSAGNEQFF